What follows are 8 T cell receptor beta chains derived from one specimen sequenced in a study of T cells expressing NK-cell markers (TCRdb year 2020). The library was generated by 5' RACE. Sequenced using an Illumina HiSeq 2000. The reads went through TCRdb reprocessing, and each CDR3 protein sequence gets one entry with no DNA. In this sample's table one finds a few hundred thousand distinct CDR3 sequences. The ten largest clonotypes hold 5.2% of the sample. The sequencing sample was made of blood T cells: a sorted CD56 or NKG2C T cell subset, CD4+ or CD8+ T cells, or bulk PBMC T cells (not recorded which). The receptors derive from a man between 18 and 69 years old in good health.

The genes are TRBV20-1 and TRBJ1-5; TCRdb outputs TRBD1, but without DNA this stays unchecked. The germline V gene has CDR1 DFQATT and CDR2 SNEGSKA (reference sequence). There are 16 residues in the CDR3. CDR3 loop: CSASHPAGGNNQPQHF.

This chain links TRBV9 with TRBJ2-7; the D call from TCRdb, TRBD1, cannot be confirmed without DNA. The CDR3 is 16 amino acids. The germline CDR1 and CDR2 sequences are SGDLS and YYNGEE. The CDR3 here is CASSVRLEGSPYEQYF.

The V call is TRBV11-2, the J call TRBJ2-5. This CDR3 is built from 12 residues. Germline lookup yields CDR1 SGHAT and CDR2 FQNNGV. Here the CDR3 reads CASSLGPQTQYF.

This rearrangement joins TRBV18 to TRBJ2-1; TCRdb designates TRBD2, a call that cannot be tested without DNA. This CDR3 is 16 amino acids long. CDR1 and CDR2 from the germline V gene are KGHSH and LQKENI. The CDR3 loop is CASSPSKLGGDNEQFF.

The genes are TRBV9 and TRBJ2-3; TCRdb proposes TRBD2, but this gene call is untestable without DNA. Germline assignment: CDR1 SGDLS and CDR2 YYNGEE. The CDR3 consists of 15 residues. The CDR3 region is CASSGHSGATDTQYF.

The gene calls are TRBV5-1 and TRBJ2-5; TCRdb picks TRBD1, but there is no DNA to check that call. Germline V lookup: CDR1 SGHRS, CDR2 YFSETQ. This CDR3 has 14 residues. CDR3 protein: CASSHPVGEETQYF.

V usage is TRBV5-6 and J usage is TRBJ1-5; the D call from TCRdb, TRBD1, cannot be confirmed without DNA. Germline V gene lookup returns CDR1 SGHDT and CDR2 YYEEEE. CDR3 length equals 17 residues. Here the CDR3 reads CASSSTRGGATGQPQHF.

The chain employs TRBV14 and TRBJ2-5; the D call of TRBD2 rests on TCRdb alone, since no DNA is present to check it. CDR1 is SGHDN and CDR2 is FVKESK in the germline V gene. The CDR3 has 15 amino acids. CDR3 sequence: CASSNWRGLRETQYF.